The 2 T cell receptor beta chains presented below share a single source sample, sequenced in a study of blood T cell repertoires in COVID-19. Sequenced by immunoSEQ multiplex PCR; TCRdb stores in-frame clones only, minus some. The sample includes hundreds of thousands of clones, 90% of them seen just once. The sample taken for sequencing was peripheral blood. The receptors were sampled from a woman in her 40s with COVID-19, enrolled during active disease.

The chain couples TRBV5-1 to TRBJ2-7; the D gene is possibly TRBD2 (5 bases). V lost 4 bases to trimming and J lost 2 bases, with 10 bases between them. The CDR3 sequence is 13 residues long. Germline loops: CDR1 SGHRS, CDR2 YFSETQ. CDR3 DNA sequence: TGCGCCAGCAGCCTTGGAGGCACCTACGAGCAGTACTTC. Translating it yields CASSLGGTYEQYF.

The chain is built from TRBV3-1 (or the pseudogene TRBV3-2) and TRBJ1-4; D gene uncertain. The V end lost 0 bases, the J end lost 13 bases, and 12 bases lay between the germline ends. The CDR3 sequence is 13 residues long. Germline V gene sequence: CDR1 LGHDT, CDR2 YNNKEL (reference sequence). In nucleotides, the CDR3 is TGTGCCAGCAGCCAAGATCTGGCACGGGTACTGTTTTTT. Its protein product is CASSQDLARVLFF.